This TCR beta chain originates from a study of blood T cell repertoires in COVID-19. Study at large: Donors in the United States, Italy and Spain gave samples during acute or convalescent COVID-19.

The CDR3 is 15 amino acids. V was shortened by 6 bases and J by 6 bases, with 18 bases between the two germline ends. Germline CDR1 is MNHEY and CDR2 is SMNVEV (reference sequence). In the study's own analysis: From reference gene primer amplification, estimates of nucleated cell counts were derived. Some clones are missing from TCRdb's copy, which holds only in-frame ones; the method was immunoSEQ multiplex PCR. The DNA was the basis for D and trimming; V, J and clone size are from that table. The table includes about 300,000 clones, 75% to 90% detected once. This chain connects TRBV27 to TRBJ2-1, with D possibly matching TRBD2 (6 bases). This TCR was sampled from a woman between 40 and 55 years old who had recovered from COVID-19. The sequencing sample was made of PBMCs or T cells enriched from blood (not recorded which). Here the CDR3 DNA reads TGTGCCAGCAGCGTGGGGGGATATTCTAGCAATGAGCAGTTCTTC. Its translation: CASSVGGYSSNEQFF.